A single TCR beta chain is shown here with its context. Generated by immunoSEQ multiplex PCR, the TCRdb table keeps only in-frame clones and is missing some. Among about 14,000 clones, 65% to 90% were seen once, and the ten largest hold approximately 1.3%. V lost 1 base and J 0 bases, leaving 11 bases between the germline ends. The CDR3 extends over 16 amino acids. Germline CDR1 is MRHNA and CDR2 is SNTAGT. This sample is part of a study of tumour-infiltrating T cells in Burkitt lymphoma. Across the whole study: Productive clonality predicted overall and progression-free survival.

This clonotype originated in a human donor with diffuse large B-cell lymphoma. The rearrangement uses TRBV6-4 and TRBJ2-3; D gene ambiguous. Material: tumor tissue. The CDR3 region is CASSDFDSSSTDTQYF. The CDR3 DNA follows: TGTGCCAGCAGTGACTTCGACTCCTCTAGCACAGATACGCAGTATTTT.